This note documents a single T cell receptor (beta chain) sequence. Its antigen is not known. This entry comes from a study of identical twins. Template switching introduced a universal primer site, and the cDNA bore unique molecular identifiers. TCRdb itself ran the 5' RACE reads through MiXCR, one entry per CDR3 protein. This sample has approximately 600,000 distinct CDR3 sequences; roughly 7.2% occur once, and the top ten carry about 1.5%. Regarding the study as a whole: Fewer insertions marked abundant cord blood beta clonotypes; young adult naive trended weakly, memory not at all.

The V gene's germline CDR1 is DFQATT and CDR2 SNEGSKA (reference sequence). The CDR3 totals 13 residues. The V end was cut by 3 bases, the J end by 7 bases, with 13 bases between. The same sample was also studied in work on yellow fever vaccine responses in identical twins.

Input material: PBMCs. This rearrangement joins TRBV20-1 to TRBJ2-1; D unclear. The source of this sequence is a woman aged 18-29 years in good health. The CDR3 sequence is CSASGSPRNEQFF. The DNA of the CDR3 is TGCAGTGCTAGTGGTAGTCCGAGAAATGAGCAGTTCTTC.